These 10 T cell receptor beta chains share one sample of origin, sequenced in a study of T cells in women clearing cervical HPV infection. Repertoires were generated with immunoSEQ multiplex PCR, while TCRdb's copy carries only in-frame clones and drops some. The listing contains tens of thousands of clones. Material for sequencing was blood buffy coat. These receptors all come from a woman between 18 and 70 years old with a cervical HPV16 infection that either progressed to CIN3+ or cleared (not recorded which).

Of note for this clone: The read gets to within 3 residues of the CDR3 end, and the germline J gene fills in the rest. The chain recombines TRBV2 with TRBJ2-5, with unresolved D. Germline CDR1 reads SNHLY; CDR2 reads FYNNEI. This CDR3 spans 14 amino acids. Trimming cost V 3 bases and J 2 bases, with 10 bases left between them. The CDR3: CASSDRFDQETQYF. The sequenced part of the CDR3 DNA is TGTGCCAGCAGTGACCGGTTCGATCAAGAGACC.

As to this clone: The read halts 3 residues ahead of the CDR3 end, with the missing end drawn from the germline J gene. The J gene is TRBJ2-7, the V gene TRBV6-2 or TRBV6-3; 7 nucleotides align to TRBD1. The CDR3 runs to 12 residues. After removal of 6 bases from V and 4 bases from J, the junction contained 3 bases not matched to a gene. Germline CDR1 is MNHEY and CDR2 is SVGEGT. The CDR3: CASSLQGYEQYF. The DNA read from the CDR3 is TGTGCCAGCAGCCTACAGGGGTACGAG.

About this clone: The read is 3 residues too short to cover the CDR3 end, so that end is filled in from the germline J gene. The genes are TRBV4-1 and TRBJ2-3; D might be TRBD1 (7 bases). Germline V gene lookup returns CDR1 MGHRA and CDR2 YSYEKL. This CDR3 is 16 amino acids long. Trimming took off 4 bases at V and 3 bases at J, with 17 bases between the two ends. CDR3 protein: CASSRLGGAGTDTQYF. The sequenced part of the CDR3 DNA is TGCGCCAGCAGCCGCCTAGGGGGCGCGGGGACAGATACG.

Worth noting for this clone: The CDR3 extends 3 residues past the end of the read, so its final part is completed from the germline J gene. The chain links TRBV4-1 to TRBJ2-3; D is unresolved. Per germline, CDR1 MGHRA and CDR2 YSYEKL. Deletions cut 5 bases from V and 0 bases from J, with 6 bases between. This CDR3 has 13 amino acids. Incomplete CDR3 DNA: TGCGCCAGCAGCTTCAGGAGCACAGATACG. Translating gives CASSFRSTDT. The entire CDR3 sequence reads CASSFRSTDTQYF.

For this clone: Read data end 3 residues before the CDR3 end; the end is taken from the germline J gene. V usage is TRBV5-1 and J usage is TRBJ2-1; D gene uncertain. This CDR3 is 14 amino acids long. Trimming cost V 0 bases and J 4 bases, with 8 bases left between them. The germline V gene encodes CDR1 SGHRS and CDR2 YFSETQ. CDR3 residues: CASSLEGSYNEQFF. The sequenced CDR3 bases are TGCGCCAGCAGCTTGGAGGGTAGTTACAATGAG.

A note on this clone: Read data end 3 residues before the CDR3 end; the end is taken from the germline J gene. This chain joins TRBV5-1 and TRBJ2-7, with 7 bases matching TRBD1. V lost 4 bases to trimming and J lost 2 bases; unmatched junction nucleotides: 6. CDR1 is SGHRS and CDR2 is YFSETQ in the germline V gene. This CDR3 has 14 residues. The CDR3: CASSVRQGPYEQYF. The DNA read from the CDR3 is TGCGCCAGCAGCGTGAGACAGGGCCCCTACGAG. The variable domain in full, completed from reference TRBV5-1 and TRBJ2-7, reads KAGVTQTPRYLIKTRGQQVTLSCSPISGHRSVSWYQQTPGQGLQFLFEYFSETQRNKGNFPGRFSGRQFSNSRSEMNVSTLELGDSALYLCASSVRQGPYEQYFGPGTRLTVT.

Turning to this clone: At one boundary the junction diverges from the germline segment, which might be a read error. The CDR3 goes on 3 residues after the read ends, and that part is filled in from the germline J gene. This rearrangement joins TRBV4-2 to TRBJ2-7; TRBD2 agrees at 11 bases. The CDR3 extends over 15 amino acids. Germline V gives CDR1 LGHNA, CDR2 YNFKEQ. CDR3 sequence: CASSHLAGGRFEQYF. CDR3 DNA, as far as it was read: TGCGCCAGCAGCCATCTAGCGGGAGGTAGATTCGAG.

Note on this clone: The observed sequence ends 3 residues before the CDR3 terminus, with the missing tail filled in from the germline J gene. The rearrangement uses TRBV19 and TRBJ2-1; the D gene is possibly TRBD1 (6 bases). Germline loops: CDR1 LNHDA, CDR2 SQIVND (reference sequence). This CDR3 is built from 15 residues. Trimming stripped 8 bases from V and 8 bases from J, with 22 bases between. This chain's CDR3 is CASAYPGHPPYEQFF. CDR3 bases read: TGTGCCAGTGCCTACCCGGGACATCCCCCCTATGAG.

Details on this clone: The CDR3 end is not reached by the read, which stops 3 residues before it; the germline J gene fills it in. The chain joins TRBV7-9 to TRBJ2-3, with a tentative D call TRBD2 (5 bases). Germline V gives CDR1 SEHNR, CDR2 FQNEAQ (reference sequence). The length of the CDR3 is 14 residues. The chain's CDR3 is CASSLGGPQETQYF. The CDR3 bases that were read are TGTGCCAGCAGCTTAGGAGGGCCCCAAGAGACG.

Concerning this clone: The CDR3 end lies 3 residues beyond the end of the read and is filled in from the germline J gene. The gene calls are TRBV18 and TRBJ1-2; D is ambiguous. In germline, CDR1 is KGHSH, CDR2 LQKENI. CDR3 length: 13 amino acids. This chain's CDR3 is CASSGTAGYDYTF. Partial CDR3 DNA: TGTGCCAGCTCGGGCACGGCTGGCTACGAC.